These 27 T cell receptor beta chains share one sample of origin, sequenced in a study of blood T cell repertoires in COVID-19. The protocol was immunoSEQ multiplex PCR, while the TCRdb copy is restricted to in-frame clones and leaves out a portion. The sample records over 65,000 clones, approximately 90% being singletons. Sequencing was carried out using peripheral blood. The receptor set was obtained from a woman aged 80 or over with acute or convalescent COVID-19.

The chain employs TRBV5-1 and TRBJ1-1; 10 bases are a match to TRBD1. The V and J ends lost 4 bases and 1 base, in that order; junction bases with no gene match: 4. This CDR3 comprises 15 residues. In germline, CDR1 is SGHRS, CDR2 YFSETQ. Written as DNA, the CDR3 is TGCGCCAGCAGCGTGACAGGGGGCAGGAACACTGAAGCTTTCTTT. Translated, it gives CASSVTGGRNTEAFF. Full variable domain (rest looked up from reference TRBV5-1 and TRBJ1-1): KAGVTQTPRYLIKTRGQQVTLSCSPISGHRSVSWYQQTPGQGLQFLFEYFSETQRNKGNFPGRFSGRQFSNSRSEMNVSTLELGDSALYLCASSVTGGRNTEAFFGQGTRLTVV.

CDR3 region: CASRNRGVNPYEQYF. The CDR3 nucleotides are TGTGCCAGCAGGAACAGGGGAGTAAATCCCTACGAGCAGTACTTC. The chain recombines TRBV2 with TRBJ2-7, with TRBD1 matching over 7 bases. From germline, CDR1 is SNHLY and CDR2 FYNNEI. The CDR3 runs 15 residues. V lost 6 bases, J lost 2 bases, and 10 bases stayed unmatched.

V and J are TRBV4-3 and TRBJ1-1, with TRBD1 matching over 8 bases. V shed 3 bases and J 6 bases; nucleotides not matched to a gene: 12. The CDR3 covers 16 residues. Looked up from germline, CDR1 is LGHNA and CDR2 is YSLEER. DNA of the CDR3: TGCGCCAGCAGCCATGAACGGACAGGGATAATGTCTGAAGCTTTCTTT. Protein product: CASSHERTGIMSEAFF.

The rearrangement joins TRBV6-1 to TRBJ2-3, with D perhaps matching TRBD2 (6 bases). The CDR3 loop spans 14 amino acids. Per the germline V gene, CDR1 is MNHNS and CDR2 is SASEGT. V was pared by 1 base and J by 4 bases, with 9 bases between. The CDR3 sequence: CASSEEEGPDTQYF. Written as DNA, the CDR3 is TGTGCCAGCAGTGAAGAGGAGGGTCCAGATACGCAGTATTTT.

The J gene is TRBJ2-3, the V gene TRBV9; D is unclear. The CDR3 sequence is 16 residues long. Germline V gene sequence: CDR1 SGDLS, CDR2 YYNGEE. The V end lost 1 base, the J end lost 0 bases, and 12 bases lay between the germline ends. The CDR3 sequence: CASSVRVAASTDTQYF. CDR3 DNA: TGTGCCAGCAGCGTACGGGTAGCAGCTAGCACAGATACGCAGTATTTT.

The CDR3: CASVTTGNSNQPQHF. CDR3 nucleotide sequence: TGTGCCAGTGTGACGACAGGGAATAGCAATCAGCCCCAGCATTTT. This rearrangement joins TRBV19 to TRBJ1-5, with 7 bases lining up with TRBD1. Germline CDR1 reads LNHDA; CDR2 reads SQIVND (reference sequence). V lost 8 bases and J lost 0; bases outside the gene matches: 7. The length of the CDR3 is 15 residues. Full variable domain (outside the CDR3, taken from reference TRBV19 and TRBJ1-5): DGGITQSPKYLFRKEGQNVTLSCEQNLNHDAMYWYRQDPGQGLRLIYYSQIVNDFQKGDIAEGYSVSREKKESFPLTVTSAQKNPTAFYLCASVTTGNSNQPQHFGDGTRLSIL.

The chain employs TRBV7-8 and TRBJ1-6, with D perhaps matching TRBD1 (5 bases). V lost 5 bases and J 5 bases, leaving 19 bases between the germline ends. The CDR3 is 17 amino acids. CDR1 is SGHVS and CDR2 is FQNEAQ in the germline V gene. CDR3 sequence: CASSPQLRRGNNSPLHF. DNA for the CDR3: TGTGCCAGCAGCCCCCAACTTAGGCGGGGCAATAATTCACCCCTCCACTTT.

This clone has more than one count but fewer than ten. The rearrangement joins TRBV18 to TRBJ1-2; weak D call: TRBD1 (5 bases). The CDR3 loop spans 11 amino acids. V lost 3 bases and J lost 9, with 8 bases in between. The germline V gene has CDR1 KGHSH and CDR2 LQKENI. The CDR3 DNA is TGTGCCAGCTCACCGGGGGGAAGCTACACCTTC. As protein: CASSPGGSYTF.

This clone came up once. The rearrangement uses TRBV12-5 and TRBJ2-3; tentative D call: TRBD2 (5 bases). Germline lookup yields CDR1 LGHNT and CDR2 FRNRAP. V was clipped by 0 bases and J by 5 bases, with 12 bases between them. The CDR3 runs 15 residues. CDR3 bases: TGTGCTAGTGGTTTGGTGGGCGGGTCGGGAGATACGCAGTATTTT. Its protein product is CASGLVGGSGDTQYF.

V and J are TRBV7-9 and TRBJ1-1, with D unresolved. V lost 5 bases, J lost 10 bases, and 17 bases lay in between. The CDR3 length is 13 residues. Germline CDR1 SEHNR, CDR2 FQNEAQ (reference sequence). The DNA for the CDR3 is TGTGCCAGCAGCACGCCCAGGAAAACCGCAGCTTTCTTT. Its translation is CASSTPRKTAAFF.

This clone has more than one count but fewer than ten. The chain recombines TRBV4-2 with TRBJ1-6, with D unresolved. Germline V gene lookup returns CDR1 LGHNA and CDR2 YNFKEQ. The CDR3 spans 16 residues. Trimming cost V 3 bases and J 6 bases, with 15 bases left between them. The CDR3 loop is CASSHSTTASNSPLHF. The CDR3 DNA reads TGTGCCAGCAGCCATTCGACTACAGCTAGTAATTCACCCCTCCACTTT.

This clone appeared a single time. J is TRBJ1-2 and V is TRBV3-1 (or the pseudogene TRBV3-2); the match to TRBD1 covers 9 bases. The V gene's germline CDR1 is LGHDT and CDR2 YNNKEL (reference sequence). The CDR3 contains 13 residues. Trimming took 6 bases from V and 8 from J; bases not matched to a gene: 7. This CDR3 is CASRPTGGEGYTF. The CDR3 nucleotides read TGTGCCAGCAGGCCCACAGGGGGCGAGGGCTACACCTTC.

This clone occurred a few times. Other DNA sequences from this sample encode an identical CDR3 as well. The chain carries TRBV3-1 (or the pseudogene TRBV3-2) and TRBJ1-1; TRBD1 might be the D (5 bases). The CDR3 is made up of 14 amino acids. CDR1 is LGHDT and CDR2 is YNNKEL in the germline V gene (reference sequence). V lost 3 bases and J 1 base, leaving 9 bases between the germline ends. Here the CDR3 reads CASSQVGGNTEAFF. CDR3 DNA: TGTGCCAGCAGCCAGGTCGGGGGGAACACTGAAGCTTTCTTT.

The chain employs TRBV2 and TRBJ1-1, with D possibly being TRBD1 (5 bases). Germline V gene lookup returns CDR1 SNHLY and CDR2 FYNNEI. V was clipped by 5 bases and J by 1 base, with 8 bases between them. The CDR3 runs 13 residues. The CDR3 DNA is TGTGCCAGCAGTAATACAGGGAACACTGAAGCTTTCTTT. Its protein product is CASSNTGNTEAFF.

The J gene is TRBJ2-1, the V gene TRBV15; 15 bases match TRBD2. The CDR3 is made up of 17 amino acids. After removal of 3 bases from V and 10 bases from J, the junction contained 10 bases not matched to a gene. The germline gives CDR1 LNHNV, CDR2 YYDKDF (reference sequence). The CDR3 protein is CATSRASGLAGGDEQFF. The DNA of the CDR3 is TGTGCCACCAGCAGGGCTTCCGGACTAGCGGGAGGGGACGAGCAGTTCTTC.

In DNA form, the CDR3 reads TGTGCCAGCAGGAACCGGGACAGGGTGTATGGCTACACCTTC. This translates into CASRNRDRVYGYTF. V gene TRBV5-6 combines with J gene TRBJ1-2, with 9 bases matching TRBD1. V dropped 5 bases and J dropped 5; count of bases not matched to a gene: 7. The CDR3 covers 14 residues. Germline CDR1 reads SGHDT; CDR2 reads YYEEEE.

The CDR3 DNA is TGTGCCACCAGTGACTCCTTAGGGGTGCAGTACTTC. It translates to CATSDSLGVQYF. The chain employs TRBV24-1 and TRBJ2-7; perhaps TRBD1 as D (5 bases). The CDR3 length is 12 residues. Germline V gives CDR1 KGHDR, CDR2 SFDVKD. Between the trimmed V and J ends, which lost 4 bases and 9 bases, there was a span of 12 bases.

The V call is TRBV10-3, the J call TRBJ2-2; 7 bases line up with TRBD1. CDR1 ENHRY and CDR2 SYGVKD come from the germline V gene. V gave up 7 bases and J gave up 2 bases; unmatched junction bases: 7. CDR3 length equals 15 residues. The CDR3 is CAIKRWDRNTGELFF. The CDR3 nucleotides read TGTGCCATCAAAAGATGGGACAGAAACACCGGGGAGCTGTTTTTT.

This clone appeared a single time. This chain links TRBV3-1 (or the pseudogene TRBV3-2) with TRBJ1-1; perhaps TRBD1 as D (5 bases). CDR3 length equals 13 residues. The ends were cut back, 3 bases at V and 5 bases at J, with 10 bases in the middle. Germline V lookup: CDR1 LGHDT, CDR2 YNNKEL (reference sequence). The CDR3 DNA is TGTGCCAGCAGCCATAGGGGTTCAACTGAAGCTTTCTTT. This gives the protein CASSHRGSTEAFF.

There are a few counts of this clone. V and J are TRBV24-1 and TRBJ2-2; 10 bases match TRBD1. The junction had 5 bases not matched to a gene; V was cut back by 3 bases and J by 5 bases. Germline V gene data show CDR1 as KGHDR and CDR2 as SFDVKD. The CDR3 consists of 16 residues. Written as DNA, the CDR3 is TGTGCCACCAGTGATCCCGGGACAGGGGTGACCGGGGAGCTGTTTTTT. Translation: CATSDPGTGVTGELFF.

The CDR3 DNA is TGTGCCAGCTCACCTATTCGGACTAGCGGATACACAGATACGCAGTATTTT. It is translated as CASSPIRTSGYTDTQYF. The chain joins TRBV18 to TRBJ2-3; 10 nucleotides agree with TRBD2. With V trimmed by 3 bases and J by 2 bases, 8 bases remained unmatched. Germline lookup yields CDR1 KGHSH and CDR2 LQKENI. The CDR3 contains 17 residues.

The chain employs TRBV7-2 and TRBJ2-1, with TRBD2 matching 7 bases. Germline CDR1 is SGHTA and CDR2 is FQGNSA. J lost 9 bases, V lost 5 bases, and 7 bases had no gene match. This CDR3 spans 13 amino acids. Here the CDR3 reads CASSGGTIGEQFF. For the CDR3, the DNA is TGTGCCAGCAGCGGGGGGACTATTGGTGAGCAGTTCTTC.

The chain carries TRBV23-1 and TRBJ2-7; D unclear. Being an ORF, TRBV23-1 has a function that is uncertain. Trimming left V 0 bases short and J 2 bases short, with 8 bases between. The CDR3 runs to 14 residues. The CDR3 is CASSQSTDTYEQYF. For the CDR3, the DNA is TGCGCCAGCAGTCAATCAACAGATACCTACGAGCAGTACTTC.

This chain joins TRBV5-4 and TRBJ1-2, with D hard to call. There are 14 residues in the CDR3. Deletions cut 4 bases from V and 2 bases from J, with 12 bases between. Germline CDR1 reads SGHNT; CDR2 reads YYREEE (reference sequence). In DNA, the CDR3 is TGTGCCAGCAGCCTGGACGGAGAGAACTATGGCTACACCTTC. Residues: CASSLDGENYGYTF. Full variable domain (remainder filled in from reference TRBV5-4 and TRBJ1-2): ETGVTQSPTHLIKTRGQQVTLRCSSQSGHNTVSWYQQALGQGPQFIFQYYREEENGRGNFPPRFSGLQFPNYSSELNVNALELDDSALYLCASSLDGENYGYTFGSGTRLTVV.

The CDR3 sequence is CASSPSGDYNEQFF. The CDR3, as DNA: TGTGCCAGCAGCCCTAGCGGGGACTACAATGAGCAGTTCTTC. The genes are TRBV7-3 and TRBJ2-1; 9 bases are a match to TRBD2. Losses at the gene ends were 5 bases for V and 3 bases for J; bases not matched to a gene: 2. The length of the CDR3 is 14 residues. CDR1 and CDR2 from the germline V gene are SGHTA and FQGTGA.

This clone appeared a single time. This chain uses TRBV19 with TRBJ2-1; no reliable D call. V was trimmed by 6 bases and J by 4 bases, leaving 7 bases between them. CDR3 size: 12 residues. The germline gives CDR1 LNHDA, CDR2 SQIVND (reference sequence). CDR3: CASRTEYNEQFF. DNA for the CDR3: TGTGCCAGTAGGACGGAGTACAATGAGCAGTTCTTC.

The chain employs TRBV4-2 and TRBJ1-1, with D possibly matching TRBD1 (6 bases). V was pared by 1 base and J by 5 bases, with 14 bases between. The CDR3 sequence is 15 residues long. The germline V gene has CDR1 LGHNA and CDR2 YNFKEQ. The DNA for the CDR3 is TGTGCCAGCAGCCAAGTTGGCAGGGGAGAAACTGAAGCTTTCTTT. Translating it yields CASSQVGRGETEAFF.